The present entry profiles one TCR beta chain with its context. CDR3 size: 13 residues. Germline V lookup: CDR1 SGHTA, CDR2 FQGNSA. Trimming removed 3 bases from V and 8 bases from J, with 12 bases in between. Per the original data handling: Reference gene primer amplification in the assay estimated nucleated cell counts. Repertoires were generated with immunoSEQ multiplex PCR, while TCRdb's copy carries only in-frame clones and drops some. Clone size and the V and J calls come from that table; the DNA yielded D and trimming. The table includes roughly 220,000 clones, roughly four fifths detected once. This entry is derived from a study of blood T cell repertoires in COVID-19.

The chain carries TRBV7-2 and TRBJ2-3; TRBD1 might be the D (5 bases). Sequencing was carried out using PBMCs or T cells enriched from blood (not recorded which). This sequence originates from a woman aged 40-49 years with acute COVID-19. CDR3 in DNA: TGTGCCAGCAGCTTGGGGCCCACCGCTACGCAGTATTTT. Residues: CASSLGPTATQYF.